Listed here is a single T cell receptor (beta chain). The target antigen is unknown. Next came a second PCR, run for about 6 to 12 cycles, which used a sample-barcoded 5' primer along with a J-beta primer mix. TCRdb ran MiXCR on the 5' RACE reads and lists one entry per CDR3 protein. This sample carries 1.4 million or so distinct CDR3 sequences, approximately 42% of them seen once, and the ten largest clones take about 4%. This entry belongs to a study of blood T cells in healthy people across ages. Across the whole study: Template switching retrieved approximately one barcoded beta molecule for each two T cells.

Overall study findings and caveats: Naive T cell percentage showed a strong correlation with the diversity of TCR beta.

The germline gives CDR1 SGHAT, CDR2 FQNNGV. The V gene lost 6 bases and the J gene lost 5 bases, with 16 bases spanning the gap. This CDR3 comprises 14 residues. The sequencing input was blood. The rearrangement joins TRBV11-2 to TRBJ2-5; the D gene could be TRBD1 or TRBD2 (5 bases each). The sequence was obtained from a woman aged 18-29 years in good health. The DNA of the CDR3 is TGTGCCAGCAGATCGACTGGGGGTGGGGAGACCCAGTACTTC. Protein: CASRSTGGGETQYF.